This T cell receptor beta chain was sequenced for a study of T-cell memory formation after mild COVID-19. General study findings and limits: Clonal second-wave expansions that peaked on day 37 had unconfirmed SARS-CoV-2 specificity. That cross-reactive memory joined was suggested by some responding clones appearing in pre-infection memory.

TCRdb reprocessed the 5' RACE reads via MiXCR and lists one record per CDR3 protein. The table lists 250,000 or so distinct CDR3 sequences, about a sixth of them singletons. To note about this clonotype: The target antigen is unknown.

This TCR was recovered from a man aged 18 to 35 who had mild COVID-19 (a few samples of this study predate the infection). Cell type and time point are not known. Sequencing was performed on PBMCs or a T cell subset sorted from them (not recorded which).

CDR3 in DNA: TGTGCCAGCAGTACGGGACAGGGGGCTTACGAGCAGTACGTC. This gives the protein CASSTGQGAYEQYV. The chain links TRBV6-6 to TRBJ2-7; 12 nucleotides agree with TRBD1. This CDR3 has 14 amino acids. Germline V CDR1 and CDR2: MNHNY, SVGAGI (reference sequence). The V and J ends lost 5 bases and 4 bases, in that order; junction bases with no gene match: 3.